The source of this T cell receptor beta chain is a study of blood T cell repertoires in COVID-19. About the research overall: The United States, Italy and Spain provided the acute and convalescent COVID-19 samples. The analysed material was cDNA or gDNA that came from T cells, B-cell-depleted T cells, or PBMCs.

From germline, CDR1 is SQVTM and CDR2 ANQGSEA. Trimming removed 3 bases at V and 4 bases at J, with 13 bases between. This CDR3 is built from 13 residues. Under the authors' procedure: For nucleated cells, counts were estimated from reference gene primer amplification. Using immunoSEQ multiplex PCR, the repertoire was profiled, and TCRdb retains in-frame clones only, with some absent. V, J and clone size are those of that table, while D and trimming were read from the DNA. In the table there are about 170,000 clones, 83% of which are singletons. The chain is built from TRBV29-1 and TRBJ2-7; possible D gene TRBD2, 5 bases. This receptor was obtained from an elderly woman with acute or convalescent COVID-19. The source material was peripheral blood. The CDR3 coding sequence is TGCAGCGTTGATAAGCTCGGAGGATACGAGCAGTACTTC. It translates to CSVDKLGGYEQYF.